A single sample gave rise to the 19 T cell receptor beta chains below, sequenced in a study of T cells in Graves' hyperthyroidism and ophthalmopathy. There were TCR beta CDR3 regions amplified from RNA transcripts. Primed by the HTBI set, a first-round RT-PCR was run on the TCR CDR3. TCRdb processed the multiplex PCR reads anew with MiXCR; each CDR3 protein has one entry. The repertoire holds 300,000 to 450,000 distinct CDR3 sequences, with approximately 14% as singletons. The specimen was blood. These receptors were obtained from a woman between 18 and 29 years old with Graves' hyperthyroidism that later progressed to Graves' ophthalmopathy.

This clonotype was recorded many times. The V gene is TRBV13, the J gene TRBJ2-1; D unclear. The germline CDR1 and CDR2 sequences are PRHDT and FYEKMQ (reference sequence). V lost 8 bases, J lost 5 bases, and 13 bases lay in between. The CDR3 is 13 amino acids. The CDR3 DNA is TGTGCCAGCTCGGATAGTCCCCACAATGAGCAGTTCTTC. It specifies CASSDSPHNEQFF.

This clonotype has a count of ten or more. This chain uses TRBV28 with TRBJ2-7; 11 bases line up with TRBD1. The CDR3 runs 17 residues. Germline CDR1 reads MDHEN; CDR2 reads SYDVKM. V trimming: 1 base; J trimming: 3 bases; junction bases outside the gene matches: 8. The CDR3 DNA follows: TGTGCCAGCAGTTTATTTTTCGGACAGGGGGCTTTCTACGAGCAGTACTTC. It codes for CASSLFFGQGAFYEQYF.

The DNA for the CDR3 is TGTGCCAGCAGAAAAGGGGGACAGGGAAATGGCTACACCTTC. Protein sequence: CASRKGGQGNGYTF. This sequence joins TRBV6-1 and TRBJ1-2; 9 nucleotides match TRBD1. The CDR3 consists of 14 residues. The junction had 8 bases not matched to a gene; V was cut back by 6 bases and J by 6 bases. Germline CDR1 reads MNHNS; CDR2 reads SASEGT.

This clonotype was seen at least ten times. This sequence joins TRBV28 and TRBJ2-3; TRBD1 agrees at 8 bases. The germline V gene has CDR1 MDHEN and CDR2 SYDVKM. Trimming at V came to 3 bases and at J to 1 base, leaving 3 bases not matched to a gene. The CDR3 extends over 15 amino acids. CDR3 DNA sequence: TGTGCCAGCAGTTTCCAGGGGGCCCGCACAGATACGCAGTATTTT. It encodes CASSFQGARTDTQYF.

The chain has TRBV7-8 and TRBJ2-7; D possibly corresponds to TRBD1 (5 bases). Germline V lookup: CDR1 SGHVS, CDR2 FQNEAQ. The CDR3 length is 14 residues. V lost 3 bases, J lost 2 bases, and 11 bases lay in between. CDR3 sequence: CASSFLGPPYEQYF. Here the CDR3 DNA reads TGTGCCAGCAGCTTCTTGGGGCCTCCCTACGAGCAGTACTTC.

This clonotype was detected only a few times. This sequence joins TRBV27 and TRBJ2-1; D call uncertain. Germline lookup yields CDR1 MNHEY and CDR2 SMNVEV (reference sequence). This CDR3 spans 12 amino acids. The germline V and J ends were trimmed by 4 bases and 5 bases, with 6 bases remaining between them. CDR3 DNA sequence: TGTGCCAGCAGTTCCATACACAATGAGCAGTTCTTC. Protein product: CASSSIHNEQFF.

This clonotype occurred a few times. The chain joins TRBV20-1 to TRBJ1-3; no definite D call. The CDR3 spans 13 residues. V lost 5 bases to trimming and J lost 4 bases, with 12 bases between them. Germline CDR1 and CDR2: DFQATT and SNEGSKA (reference sequence). CDR3 nucleotides: TGCAGTGCTTTCCCGGGGTTCGGAAACACCATATATTTT. This translates into CSAFPGFGNTIYF.

This clonotype was seen ten or more times. The gene calls are TRBV3-1 and TRBJ1-3, with TRBD1 as a possible D gene (5 bases). Trimming took off 3 bases at V and 1 base at J, with 10 bases between the two ends. The V gene's germline CDR1 is LGHDT and CDR2 YNNKEL (reference sequence). The CDR3 loop spans 15 amino acids. This chain's CDR3 is CASSQYGASGNTIYF. In DNA form, the CDR3 reads TGTGCCAGCAGCCAGTACGGGGCTTCTGGAAACACCATATATTTT.

This clonotype was observed many times. J is TRBJ2-1 and V is TRBV28, with 7 bases fitting TRBD2. The germline V gene has CDR1 MDHEN and CDR2 SYDVKM. The CDR3 has 15 amino acids. The V segment lost 7 bases and the J segment 5 bases; nucleotides outside the gene matches: 11. This chain's CDR3 is CASTGGVAGNNEQFF. In DNA, the CDR3 is TGTGCCAGCACTGGAGGAGTAGCGGGCAACAATGAGCAGTTCTTC. The variable domain in full, with the rest retrieved from reference TRBV28 and TRBJ2-1, is DVKVTQSSRYLVKRTGEKVFLECVQDMDHENMFWYRQDPGLGLRLIYFSYDVKMKEKGDIPEGYSVSREKKERFSLILESASTNQTSMYLCASTGGVAGNNEQFFGPGTRLTVL.

The V gene is TRBV20-1, the J gene TRBJ1-4, with 7 bases identical to TRBD1. Trimming removed 3 bases from V and 4 bases from J; junction bases left unmatched: 5. CDR1 is DFQATT, CDR2 SNEGSKA, per germline (reference sequence). The CDR3 runs 14 residues. The CDR3 bases are TGCAGTGCTAGGGACAGGCGACGTAATGAAAAACTGTTTTTT. Encoded protein: CSARDRRRNEKLFF.

Details on this clonotype: A much larger clone differs by one base, so this may be a read error. The rearrangement uses TRBV12-3 or TRBV12-4 and TRBJ2-5; D not resolved. The CDR3 is 13 amino acids. The DNA for the CDR3 is TGTGCCAGCAGGTTAAGGATCCAAGAGGCCCAGTACTTC. Translating it yields CASRLRIQEAQYF.

This chain joins TRBV29-1 and TRBJ1-5; perhaps TRBD1 as D (6 bases). The CDR3 is made up of 15 amino acids. V was pared by 5 bases and J by 2 bases, with 16 bases between. Germline V gives CDR1 SQVTM, CDR2 ANQGSEA. The CDR3 DNA follows: TGCAGCGTTCGGACAGTCCTAACGGGCAATCAGCCCCAGCATTTT. It translates to CSVRTVLTGNQPQHF.

This clonotype was seen only a few times. The chain employs TRBV9 and TRBJ2-5, with 9 bases lining up with TRBD2. With 3 bases clipped from V and 4 bases from J, the junction kept 13 bases outside the gene matches. The CDR3 length is 17 residues. CDR1 and CDR2 (germline): SGDLS, YYNGEE. The CDR3 nucleotides are TGTGCCAGCAGCGCTGGACTAGCGACCTTTGGGGGAGAGACCCAGTACTTC. This sequence encodes CASSAGLATFGGETQYF.

This clonotype was detected only a few times. The genes are TRBV6-1 and TRBJ2-1, with D uncertain. The germline V and J ends were trimmed by 11 bases and 3 bases, with 14 bases remaining between them. Per the germline V gene, CDR1 is MNHNS and CDR2 is SASEGT. The CDR3 length is 13 residues. The CDR3 DNA reads as TGTGCCTTCCGGCCGTCCGGCTACAATGAGCAGTTCTTC. Its translation is CAFRPSGYNEQFF.

Only one count was recorded for this clonotype. One end of the junction is discordant with germline, which a read error may explain. V is TRBV28 and J is TRBJ1-1; TRBD1 is a possible D gene (5 bases). Germline values: CDR1 MDHEN, CDR2 SYDVKM. The CDR3 loop spans 12 amino acids. CDR3 amino acids: CSSSGGNTEAFF. CDR3 DNA: TGTTCCAGCAGTGGGGGAAACACTGAAGCTTTCTTT.

This clonotype was seen ten or more times. This chain links TRBV28 with TRBJ2-7; 9 nucleotides match TRBD2. The junction had 13 bases not matched to a gene; V was cut back by 10 bases and J by 9 bases. Germline CDR1 reads MDHEN; CDR2 reads SYDVKM. The CDR3 covers 13 residues. The CDR3 DNA is TGTGCCATCAGCCCCTGGCGGGAGGGCCGGCAGTACTTC. Its protein is CAISPWREGRQYF.

The chain couples TRBV10-3 to TRBJ2-3; D ambiguous. The end of the DNA is better explained by TRBJ1-5, so the J call may be wrong. This CDR3 is built from 14 residues. The germline V gene has CDR1 ENHRY and CDR2 SYGVKD. The CDR3 DNA reads as TGTGCCAGCACCCGCCGGGGTAGCACAGATACGCAGCATTTT. As protein: CASTRRGSTDTQHF.

Regarding this clonotype: Just one base apart from a much larger clone, this may be a read error. V and J are TRBV11-2 and TRBJ2-1, with TRBD2 matching 10 bases. The CDR3 length is 15 residues. Germline CDR1 and CDR2: SGHAT and FQNNGV. This CDR3 reads CASNPGTSAYNEQLF. CDR3 DNA sequence: TGTGCCAGCAACCCCGGGACTAGCGCTTACAATGAGCAGCTCTTC. Full variable domain (outside the CDR3, taken from reference TRBV11-2 and TRBJ2-1): EAGVAQSPRYKIIEKRQSVAFWCNPISGHATLYWYQQILGQGPKLLIQFQNNGVVDDSQLPKDRFSAERLKGVDSTLKIQPAKLEDSAVYLCASNPGTSAYNEQLFGPGTRLTVL.

The chain has TRBV19 and TRBJ2-5, with TRBD2 identical over 14 bases. The CDR3 covers 19 residues. Trimming cost V 6 bases and J 2 bases; bases outside gene matches: 14. Germline-derived CDR1 and CDR2 are LNHDA and SQIVND (reference sequence). Written as DNA, the CDR3 is TGTGCCAGTAGACTAAGGCCCCCCGGACTAGCGGGAGGTCAAGAGACCCAGTACTTC. It codes for CASRLRPPGLAGGQETQYF. The variable domain in full, with the rest retrieved from reference TRBV19 and TRBJ2-5, is DGGITQSPKYLFRKEGQNVTLSCEQNLNHDAMYWYRQDPGQGLRLIYYSQIVNDFQKGDIAEGYSVSREKKESFPLTVTSAQKNPTAFYLCASRLRPPGLAGGQETQYFGPGTRLLVL.